This entry concerns a single TCR beta chain. These data are taken from a study of technical replicates of blood from a few donors. Measured with immunoSEQ multiplex PCR; TCRdb has only the in-frame clones, and not every one. This repertoire shows about 97,000 clones, 96% found once; its top ten account for 0.2% to 0.25%. Germline-derived CDR1 and CDR2 are GTSNPN and SVGIG (reference sequence). The CDR3 runs 15 residues. V shed 0 bases and J 2 bases; nucleotides not matched to a gene: 2. The sequence was obtained from a human donor in good health. The sequenced sample was T cells isolated from PBMCs. The rearrangement uses TRBV30 and TRBJ1-2; 11 bases fit TRBD1. Here the CDR3 reads CAWSVGTGGNYGYTF. The CDR3 DNA reads as TGTGCCTGGAGTGTCGGGACAGGGGGGAACTATGGCTACACCTTC.